A selection of T cell receptor beta chains follows, all from one sample in a study of CD8 T cells in Susac syndrome. MiXCR, run by TCRdb on the immunoSEQ multiplex PCR reads, gives a single entry per CDR3 protein. The data contain 150,000 to 200,000 distinct CDR3 sequences, 91% of them seen just once; the ten biggest clones take up over 0.075%. Sequencing was performed on CD4+ T cells from PBMCs. The receptors were gathered from a human donor with Susac syndrome. Each CDR3 is given with its conserved first and last residue. The D gene is left open where the match is weak. A row's size may be missing; if present it is once, few, many or a size class.

V gene	D gene	clone size	J gene	CDR3 protein	CDR3 DNA
TRBV30	.	once	TRBJ1-3	CASRQYSGNTIYF	TGTGCCTCAAGGCAGTACTCTGGAAACACCATATATTTT
TRBV3-1	.	.	TRBJ2-1	CASSQTYNEQFF	TGTGCCAGCAGCCAAACATACAATGAGCAGTTCTTC
TRBV4-1	TRBD2	.	TRBJ2-1	CASSQESSGRIDEQFF	TGCGCCAGCAGCCAAGAATCCAGCGGGAGAATCGATGAGCAGTTCTTC
TRBV19	TRBD2	.	TRBJ2-5	CASSNGLAGNQETQYF	TGTGCCAGTAGTAATGGTCTAGCGGGGAACCAAGAGACCCAGTACTTC
TRBV2	.	.	TRBJ1-2	CASSESPRGTHYGYTF	TGTGCCAGCAGTGAGTCCCCCCGAGGGACACACTATGGCTACACCTTC
TRBV20-1	TRBD2	.	TRBJ2-3	CSARDPSGSADTQYF	TGCAGTGCTAGAGATCCTAGCGGGAGCGCAGATACGCAGTATTTT
TRBV5-4	.	.	TRBJ2-5	CASSRERETQYF	TGTGCCAGCAGCCGGGAGAGAGAGACCCAGTACTTC
TRBV7-9	.	.	TRBJ2-1	CASSSKGGGQDEQFF	TGTGCCAGCAGTTCCAAGGGGGGGGGCCAGGATGAGCAGTTCTTC
TRBV6-2/TRBV6-3	.	.	TRBJ2-5	CASTHTRTENNQEAQYF	TGTGCCAGCACCCATACCCGGACAGAAAACAACCAAGAGGCCCAGTACTTC
TRBV4-2	.	.	TRBJ1-2	CASSQELSPRVYGYTF	TGTGCCAGCAGCCAAGAATTATCCCCCAGGGTTTATGGCTACACCTTC
TRBV5-1	TRBD2	.	TRBJ2-1	CASSTPGLAGGRSYNEQFF	TGCGCCAGCAGCACTCCGGGACTAGCGGGGGGACGCTCCTACAATGAGCAGTTCTTC
TRBV27	.	.	TRBJ1-2	CASRAGWGMGYTF	TGTGCCAGCAGAGCTGGTTGGGGGATGGGCTACACCTTC
TRBV3-1	TRBD1	.	TRBJ1-1	CASSHAGGVGTEAFF	TGTGCCAGCAGCCATGCAGGGGGCGTCGGCACTGAAGCTTTCTTT
TRBV27	.	few	TRBJ2-3	CASSFDTSTDTQYF	TGTGCCAGCAGTTTCGACACTAGCACAGATACGCAGTATTTT
TRBV20-1	.	.	TRBJ1-4	CSAQIPRADEKLFF	TGCAGTGCTCAAATACCCAGGGCTGATGAAAAACTGTTTTTT
TRBV4-1	TRBD1	.	TRBJ2-7	CASSQEQGLGEQYF	TGCGCCAGCAGCCAAGAACAGGGGTTAGGCGAGCAGTACTTC
TRBV28	TRBD1	.	TRBJ1-5	CASSSGQGAWVGNQPQHF	TGTGCCAGCAGTTCCGGACAGGGGGCATGGGTTGGCAATCAGCCCCAGCATTTT
TRBV4-2	TRBD1	.	TRBJ2-5	CASSRSRTGYGETQYF	TGTGCCAGCAGCCGAAGCAGGACAGGTTATGGGGAGACCCAGTACTTC
TRBV6-6	.	.	TRBJ1-1	CASSYGGSSTEAFF	TGTGCCAGCAGTTACGGGGGCAGCAGCACTGAAGCTTTCTTT
TRBV29-1	.	once	TRBJ2-7	CSVQDSPYEQYF	TGCAGCGTTCAGGACAGTCCCTACGAGCAGTACTTC
TRBV30	.	few	TRBJ1-5	CAWEDRSNQPQHF	TGTGCCTGGGAGGACAGAAGCAATCAGCCCCAGCATTTT
TRBV30	.	.	TRBJ2-7	CAWDRTRTSSLVYEQYF	TGTGCCTGGGACAGAACTCGGACCTCTTCCTTAGTTTACGAGCAGTACTTC
TRBV3-1	.	.	TRBJ2-1	CASSQSRGSDNEQFF	TGTGCCAGCAGCCAATCCCGGGGATCGGACAATGAGCAGTTCTTC
TRBV2	TRBD2	.	TRBJ2-5	CASSLGLAGGSETQYF	TGTGCCAGCAGTCTAGGACTAGCGGGGGGCTCAGAGACCCAGTACTTC
TRBV24-1	TRBD1	.	TRBJ2-7	CATSDSRQGSSYEQYF	TGTGCCACCAGTGATTCCCGACAGGGGAGCTCCTACGAGCAGTACTTC
TRBV18	TRBD1	.	TRBJ1-6	CASSRQGTDNSPLHF	TGTGCCAGCTCACGACAGGGGACGGATAATTCACCCCTCCACTTT
TRBV11-2	.	.	TRBJ1-1	CASSLAPGAGTEAFF	TGTGCCAGCAGCTTAGCACCGGGGGCTGGCACTGAAGCTTTCTTT
TRBV6-2/TRBV6-3	.	.	TRBJ1-1	CASTLQGNTEAFF	TGTGCCAGCACTCTACAGGGAAACACTGAAGCTTTCTTT
TRBV7-9	.	.	TRBJ1-3	CASSLGNEGNGNTIYF	TGTGCCAGCAGCTTAGGTAACGAGGGGAACGGAAACACCATATATTTT
TRBV20-1	TRBD1	.	TRBJ1-1	CSAQGAGDTEAFF	TGCAGTGCCCAGGGGGCGGGGGACACTGAAGCTTTCTTT
TRBV9	TRBD1	.	TRBJ2-1	CASSVGQGTSEQFF	TGTGCCAGCAGCGTAGGACAGGGTACCAGTGAGCAGTTCTTC
TRBV4-1	.	.	TRBJ2-2	CASSRIPGAGAVGELFF	TGCGCCAGCAGCCGGATACCTGGGGCAGGGGCGGTCGGGGAGCTGTTTTTT
TRBV11-2	.	few	TRBJ2-4	CASSTGAKNIQYF	TGTGCCAGCAGCACAGGGGCCAAAAACATTCAGTACTTC
TRBV4-1	.	.	TRBJ2-5	CASSQDRAPGRQETQYF	TGCGCCAGCAGCCAAGATAGGGCGCCAGGACGACAAGAGACCCAGTACTTC
TRBV18	.	.	TRBJ1-6	CASSPGASDNSPLHF	TGTGCCAGCTCACCAGGGGCATCCGATAATTCACCCCTCCACTTT
TRBV2	TRBD1	.	TRBJ2-5	CASSSGTGGVETQYF	TGTGCCAGCAGTTCCGGGACAGGGGGTGTTGAGACCCAGTACTTC
TRBV5-1	TRBD2	once	TRBJ2-1	CASSRRMSGGGSYNEQFF	TGCGCCAGCAGCCGGAGGATGTCTGGCGGGGGTTCCTACAATGAGCAGTTCTTC
TRBV12-3/TRBV12-4	.	.	TRBJ2-5	CASSLAGVGLIQETQYF	TGTGCCAGCAGTTTAGCAGGGGTGGGTCTTATACAAGAGACCCAGTACTTC
TRBV7-9	TRBD1	.	TRBJ1-3	CASSFGGQGTSYSGNTIYF	TGTGCCAGCAGCTTCGGGGGACAGGGCACCTCCTATTCTGGAAACACCATATATTTT
TRBV5-1	.	.	TRBJ2-7	CASSWGGTAGGEQYF	TGCGCCAGCAGCTGGGGCGGGACGGCTGGGGGCGAGCAGTACTTC
TRBV14	TRBD1	.	TRBJ2-5	CASSHNGQGGKTQYF	TGTGCCAGCAGCCACAACGGACAGGGGGGAAAGACCCAGTACTTC
TRBV27	.	.	TRBJ1-2	CASSLGFSGNYGYTF	TGTGCCAGCAGTTTAGGGTTTTCCGGGAACTATGGCTACACCTTC
TRBV7-3	TRBD2	.	TRBJ2-1	CASSLGTSGTHNEQFF	TGTGCCAGCAGCTTAGGGACTAGCGGGACCCACAATGAGCAGTTCTTC
TRBV7-3	.	.	TRBJ1-5	CASSLQVFSNQPQHF	TGTGCCAGCAGCTTACAAGTTTTTAGCAATCAGCCCCAGCATTTT
TRBV19	.	.	TRBJ1-5	CASSEGQSNQPQHF	TGTGCCAGTAGTGAAGGACAGAGCAATCAGCCCCAGCATTTT
TRBV7-8	TRBD1	.	TRBJ1-4	CASNPRGRQGYEKLFF	TGTGCCAGCAACCCCCGGGGGAGACAGGGGTATGAAAAACTGTTTTTT
TRBV4-2	.	.	TRBJ2-2	CASSQDRRGELFF	TGTGCCAGCAGCCAAGATCGGAGGGGGGAGCTGTTTTTT
TRBV4-1	.	once	TRBJ1-5	CASSQFNFRVQKNQPQHF	TGCGCCAGCAGCCAGTTTAATTTCCGCGTACAGAAAAATCAGCCCCAGCATTTT
TRBV28	.	.	TRBJ1-1	CASSLGPGRLAPFF	TGTGCCAGCAGCTTAGGACCGGGCCGGCTTGCGCCTTTCTTT
TRBV2	.	.	TRBJ1-1	CASSDSGENTEAFF	TGTGCCAGCAGTGATTCTGGGGAGAACACTGAAGCTTTCTTT
TRBV11-3	TRBD2	few	TRBJ2-1	CASSQREGSWGNEQFF	TGTGCCAGCAGCCAGAGGGAGGGGTCATGGGGGAATGAGCAGTTCTTC
TRBV5-1	TRBD1	once	TRBJ2-3	CASSSGQATDTQYF	TGCGCCAGCAGCTCTGGACAGGCCACAGATACGCAGTATTTT
TRBV5-1	.	.	TRBJ1-3	CASSLAGPDSGNTIYF	TGCGCCAGCAGCTTGGCCGGTCCGGACTCTGGAAACACCATATATTTT
TRBV5-1	TRBD2	.	TRBJ2-2	CASSYRGGLDTGELFF	TGCGCCAGCAGTTACCGGGGGGGCCTGGACACCGGGGAGCTGTTTTTT
TRBV15	.	.	TRBJ2-5	CATSRGTVQETQYF	TGTGCCACCAGCAGAGGGACAGTTCAAGAGACCCAGTACTTC
TRBV20-1	.	.	TRBJ2-7	CSALLGGGRGEQYF	TGCAGTGCGCTGCTAGGGGGAGGGAGGGGCGAGCAGTACTTC
TRBV11-2	TRBD1	.	TRBJ1-2	CASRQPGTGTPRDYGYTF	TGTGCCAGCAGGCAGCCCGGGACAGGGACCCCTCGAGACTATGGCTACACCTTC